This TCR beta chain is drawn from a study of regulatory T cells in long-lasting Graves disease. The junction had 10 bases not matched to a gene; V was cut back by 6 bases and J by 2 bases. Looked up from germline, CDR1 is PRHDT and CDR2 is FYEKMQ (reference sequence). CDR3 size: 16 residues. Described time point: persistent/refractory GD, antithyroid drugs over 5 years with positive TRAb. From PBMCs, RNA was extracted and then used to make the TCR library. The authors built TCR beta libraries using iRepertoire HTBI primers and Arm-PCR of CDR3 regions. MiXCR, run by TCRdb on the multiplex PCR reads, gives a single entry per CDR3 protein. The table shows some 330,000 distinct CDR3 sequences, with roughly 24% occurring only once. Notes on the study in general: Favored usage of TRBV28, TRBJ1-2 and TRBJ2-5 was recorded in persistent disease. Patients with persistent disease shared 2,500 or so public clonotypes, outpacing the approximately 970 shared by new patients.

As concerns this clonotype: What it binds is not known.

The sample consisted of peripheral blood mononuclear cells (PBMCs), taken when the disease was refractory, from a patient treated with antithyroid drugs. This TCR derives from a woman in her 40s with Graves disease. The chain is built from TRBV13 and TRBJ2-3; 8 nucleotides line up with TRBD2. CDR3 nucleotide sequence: TGTGCCAGCAGTTCCCGGACTAGCAGTTTCACAGATACGCAGTATTTT. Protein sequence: CASSSRTSSFTDTQYF. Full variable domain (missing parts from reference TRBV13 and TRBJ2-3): AAGVIQSPRHLIKEKRETATLKCYPIPRHDTVYWYQQGPGQDPQFLISFYEKMQSDKGSIPDRFSAQQFSDYHSELNMSSLELGDSALYFCASSSRTSSFTDTQYFGPGTRLTVL.